This T cell receptor beta chain was identified in a study of tumor T cells in aggressive B-cell lymphoma. Repertoires were generated with immunoSEQ multiplex PCR, while TCRdb's copy carries only in-frame clones and drops some. The table shows some 4,200 clones, with about nine tenths occurring only once. The germline gives CDR1 MGHRA, CDR2 YSYEKL. This CDR3 is 15 amino acids long. Trimming removed 0 bases from V and 3 bases from J, with 11 bases in between. The sequence came from an adult with diffuse large B cell lymphoma. The chain joins TRBV4-1 to TRBJ1-2; D uncertain. Material: tumor tissue. This chain's CDR3 is CASSQDFGFYYGYTF. The CDR3 nucleotides read TGCGCCAGCAGCCAAGATTTCGGGTTCTACTATGGCTACACCTTC.